This T cell receptor (beta chain) was identified during a study of blood T cell repertoires in COVID-19. Measured with immunoSEQ multiplex PCR; TCRdb has only the in-frame clones, and not every one. The repertoire has tens of thousands of clones, approximately 88% of them found once; the top ten carry 5.8%. The CDR3 consists of 14 residues. CDR1 is KGHDR and CDR2 is SFDVKD in the germline V gene. Trimming cost V 4 bases and J 6 bases, with 14 bases left between them. This clonotype originated in a man in his fifties or sixties with active COVID-19. The chain has TRBV24-1 and TRBJ1-2; a possible D gene is TRBD1 (5 bases). Sequenced input: peripheral blood. The CDR3 sequence: CATSEGGVRHGYTF. The DNA for the CDR3 is TGTGCCACCAGTGAGGGGGGGGTCAGACATGGCTACACCTTC.